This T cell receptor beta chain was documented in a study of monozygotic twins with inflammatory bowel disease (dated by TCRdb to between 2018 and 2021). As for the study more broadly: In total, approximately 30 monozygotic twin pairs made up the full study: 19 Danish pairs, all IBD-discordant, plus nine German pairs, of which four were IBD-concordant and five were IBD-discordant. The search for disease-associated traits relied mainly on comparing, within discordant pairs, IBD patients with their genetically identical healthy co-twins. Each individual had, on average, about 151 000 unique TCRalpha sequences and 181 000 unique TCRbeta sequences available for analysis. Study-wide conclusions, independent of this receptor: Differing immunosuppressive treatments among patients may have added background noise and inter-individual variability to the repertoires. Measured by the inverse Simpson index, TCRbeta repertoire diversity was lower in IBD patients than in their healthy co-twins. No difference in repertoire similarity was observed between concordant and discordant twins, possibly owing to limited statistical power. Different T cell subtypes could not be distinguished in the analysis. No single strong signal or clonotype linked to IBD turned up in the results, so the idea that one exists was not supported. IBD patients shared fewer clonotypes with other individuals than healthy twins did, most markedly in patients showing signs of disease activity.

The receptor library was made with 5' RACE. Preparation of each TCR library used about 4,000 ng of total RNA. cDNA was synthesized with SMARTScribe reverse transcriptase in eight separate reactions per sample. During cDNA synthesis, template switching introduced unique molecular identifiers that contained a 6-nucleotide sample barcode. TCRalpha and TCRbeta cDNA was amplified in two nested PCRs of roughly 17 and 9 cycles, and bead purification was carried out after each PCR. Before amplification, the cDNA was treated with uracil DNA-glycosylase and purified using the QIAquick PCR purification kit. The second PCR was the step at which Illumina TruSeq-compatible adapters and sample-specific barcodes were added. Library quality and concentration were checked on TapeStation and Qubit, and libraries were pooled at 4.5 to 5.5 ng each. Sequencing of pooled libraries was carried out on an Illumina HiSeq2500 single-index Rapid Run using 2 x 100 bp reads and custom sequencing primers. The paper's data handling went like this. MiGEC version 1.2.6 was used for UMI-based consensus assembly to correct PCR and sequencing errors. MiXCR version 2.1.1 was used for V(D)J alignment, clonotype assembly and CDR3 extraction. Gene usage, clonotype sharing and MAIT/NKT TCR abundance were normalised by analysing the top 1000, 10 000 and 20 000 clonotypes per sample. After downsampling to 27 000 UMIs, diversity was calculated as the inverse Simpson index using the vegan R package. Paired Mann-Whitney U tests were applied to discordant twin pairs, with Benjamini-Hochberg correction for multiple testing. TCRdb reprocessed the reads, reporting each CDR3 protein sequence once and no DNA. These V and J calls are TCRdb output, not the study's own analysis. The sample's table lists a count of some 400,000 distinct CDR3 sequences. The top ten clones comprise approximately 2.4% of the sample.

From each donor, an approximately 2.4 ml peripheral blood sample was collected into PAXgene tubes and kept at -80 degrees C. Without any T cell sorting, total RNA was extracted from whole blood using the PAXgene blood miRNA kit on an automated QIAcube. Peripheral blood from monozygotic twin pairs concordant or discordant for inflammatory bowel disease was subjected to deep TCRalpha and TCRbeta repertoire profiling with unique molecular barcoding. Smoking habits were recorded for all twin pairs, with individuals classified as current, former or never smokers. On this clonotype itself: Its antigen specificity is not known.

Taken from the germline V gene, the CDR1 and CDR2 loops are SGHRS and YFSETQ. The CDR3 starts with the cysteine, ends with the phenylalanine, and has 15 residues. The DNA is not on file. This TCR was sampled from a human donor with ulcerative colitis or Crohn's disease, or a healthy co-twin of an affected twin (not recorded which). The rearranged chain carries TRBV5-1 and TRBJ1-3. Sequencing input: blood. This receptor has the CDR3 CASSLEAPPRDTIYF. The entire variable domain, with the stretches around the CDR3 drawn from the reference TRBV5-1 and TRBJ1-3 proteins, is KAGVTQTPRYLIKTRGQQVTLSCSPISGHRSVSWYQQTPGQGLQFLFEYFSETQRNKGNFPGRFSGRQFSNSRSEMNVSTLELGDSALYLCASSLEAPPRDTIYFGEGSWLTVV.